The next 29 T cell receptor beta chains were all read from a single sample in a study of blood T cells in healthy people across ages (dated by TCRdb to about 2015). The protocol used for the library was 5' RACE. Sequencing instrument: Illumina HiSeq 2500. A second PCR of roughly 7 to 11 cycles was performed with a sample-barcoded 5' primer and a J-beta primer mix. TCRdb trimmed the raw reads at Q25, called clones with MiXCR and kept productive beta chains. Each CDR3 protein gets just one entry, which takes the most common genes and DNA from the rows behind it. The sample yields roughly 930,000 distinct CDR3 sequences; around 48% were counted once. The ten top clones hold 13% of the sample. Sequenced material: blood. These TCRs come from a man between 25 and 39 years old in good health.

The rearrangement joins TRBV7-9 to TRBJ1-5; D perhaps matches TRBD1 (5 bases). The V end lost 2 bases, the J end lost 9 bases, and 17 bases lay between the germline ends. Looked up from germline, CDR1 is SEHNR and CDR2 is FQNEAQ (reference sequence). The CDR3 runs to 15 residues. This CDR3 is CASSLTRDLEGPQHF. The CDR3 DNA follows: TGTGCCAGCAGCTTAACCCGGGACCTTGAGGGGCCCCAGCATTTT.

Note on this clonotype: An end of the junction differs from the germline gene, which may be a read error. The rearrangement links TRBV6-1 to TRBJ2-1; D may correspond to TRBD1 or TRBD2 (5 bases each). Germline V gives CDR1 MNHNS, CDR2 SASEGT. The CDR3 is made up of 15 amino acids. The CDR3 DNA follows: TGTGCCAGCAGTGCTCGGGACCGCTCCTACAAGGAGCAGTTCTTC. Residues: CASSARDRSYKEQFF.

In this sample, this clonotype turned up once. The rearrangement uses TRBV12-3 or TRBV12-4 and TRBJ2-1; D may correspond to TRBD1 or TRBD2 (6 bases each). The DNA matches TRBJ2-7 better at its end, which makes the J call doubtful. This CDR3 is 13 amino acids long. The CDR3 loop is CASRRGAYNEQYF. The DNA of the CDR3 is TGTGCCTCCAGGAGGGGGGCATACAATGAGCAGTACTTC.

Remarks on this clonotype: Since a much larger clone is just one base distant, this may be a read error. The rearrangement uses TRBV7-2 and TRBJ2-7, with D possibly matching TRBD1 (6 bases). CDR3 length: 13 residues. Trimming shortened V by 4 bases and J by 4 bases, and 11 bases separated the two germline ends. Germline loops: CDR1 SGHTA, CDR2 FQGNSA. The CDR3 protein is CASSSTGQYEQYF. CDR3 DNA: TGTGCCAGCAGCTCGACAGGCCAATACGAGCAGTACTTC.

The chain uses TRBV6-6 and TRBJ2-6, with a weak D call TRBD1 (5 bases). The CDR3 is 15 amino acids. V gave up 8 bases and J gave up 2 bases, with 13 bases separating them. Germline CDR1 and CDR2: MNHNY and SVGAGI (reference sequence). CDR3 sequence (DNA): TGTGCCAGCCAGCAGGGAAAGACTGGGGCCAACGTCCTGACTTTC. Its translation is CASQQGKTGANVLTF.

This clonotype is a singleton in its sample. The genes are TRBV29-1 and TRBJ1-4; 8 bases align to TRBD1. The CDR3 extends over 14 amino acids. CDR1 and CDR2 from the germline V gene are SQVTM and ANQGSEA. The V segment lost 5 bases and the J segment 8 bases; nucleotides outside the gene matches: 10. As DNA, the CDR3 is TGCAGCGTTACCACAGGGGGGGCGGGGGAAAAACTGTTTTTT. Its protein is CSVTTGGAGEKLFF.

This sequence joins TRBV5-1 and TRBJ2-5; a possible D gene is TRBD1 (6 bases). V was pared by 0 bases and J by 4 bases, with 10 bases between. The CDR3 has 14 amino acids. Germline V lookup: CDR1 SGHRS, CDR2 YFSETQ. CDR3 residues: CASSLGQAIETQYF. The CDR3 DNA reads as TGCGCCAGCAGCTTGGGACAGGCAATAGAGACCCAGTACTTC.

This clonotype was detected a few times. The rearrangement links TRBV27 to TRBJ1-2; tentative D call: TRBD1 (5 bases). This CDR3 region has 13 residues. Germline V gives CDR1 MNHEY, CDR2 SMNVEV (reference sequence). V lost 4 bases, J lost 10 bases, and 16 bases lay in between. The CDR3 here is CASSSEGPTAYTF. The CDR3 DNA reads TGTGCCAGCAGTTCCGAGGGACCAACGGCCTACACCTTC.

CDR3 region: CATSLASQETQYF. The CDR3 DNA reads as TGTGCCACCAGCCTAGCGAGCCAAGAGACCCAGTACTTC. V usage is TRBV15 and J usage is TRBJ2-5; TRBD2 might be the D (6 bases). The CDR3 is 13 amino acids. V gave up 5 bases and J gave up 1 base, with 8 bases separating them. The germline CDR1 and CDR2 sequences are LNHNV and YYDKDF (reference sequence).

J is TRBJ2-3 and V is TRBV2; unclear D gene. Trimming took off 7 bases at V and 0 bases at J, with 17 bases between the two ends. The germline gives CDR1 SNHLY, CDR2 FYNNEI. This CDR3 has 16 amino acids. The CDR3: CASNAPGAASTDTQYF. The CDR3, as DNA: TGTGCCAGCAATGCCCCCGGCGCAGCTAGCACAGATACGCAGTATTTT. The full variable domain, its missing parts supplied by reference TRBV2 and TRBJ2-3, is EPEVTQTPSHQVTQMGQEVILRCVPISNHLYFYWYRQILGQKVEFLVSFYNNEISEKSEIFDDQFSVERPDGSNFTLKIRSTKLEDSAMYFCASNAPGAASTDTQYFGPGTRLTVL.

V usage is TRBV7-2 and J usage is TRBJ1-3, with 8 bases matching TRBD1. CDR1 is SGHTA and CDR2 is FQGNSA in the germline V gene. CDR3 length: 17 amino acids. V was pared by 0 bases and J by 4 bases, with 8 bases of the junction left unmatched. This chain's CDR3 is CASSLAGQGAYGNTIYF. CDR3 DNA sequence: TGTGCCAGCAGCTTAGCTGGGCAGGGGGCTTACGGAAACACCATATATTTT.

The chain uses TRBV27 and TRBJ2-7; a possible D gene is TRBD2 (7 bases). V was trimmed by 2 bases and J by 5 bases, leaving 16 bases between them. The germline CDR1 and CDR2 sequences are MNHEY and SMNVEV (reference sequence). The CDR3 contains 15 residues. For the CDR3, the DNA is TGTGCCAGCAGTTTAAGTCCACAGGGAGGGCACGAGCAGTACTTC. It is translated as CASSLSPQGGHEQYF.

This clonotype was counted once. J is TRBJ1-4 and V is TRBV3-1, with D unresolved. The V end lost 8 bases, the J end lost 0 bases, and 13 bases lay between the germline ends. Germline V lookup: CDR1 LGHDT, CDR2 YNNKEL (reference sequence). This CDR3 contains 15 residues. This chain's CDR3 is CASAPSGATNEKLFF. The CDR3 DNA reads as TGTGCCAGCGCCCCATCGGGAGCAACTAATGAAAAACTGTTTTTT.

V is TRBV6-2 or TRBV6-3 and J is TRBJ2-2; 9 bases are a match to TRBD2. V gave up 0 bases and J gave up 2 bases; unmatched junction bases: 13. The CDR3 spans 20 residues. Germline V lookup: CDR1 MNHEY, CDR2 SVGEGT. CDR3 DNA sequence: TGTGCCAGCAGTTACTCGAGGCGGGGGGGCCCACCTGGTAACACCGGGGAGCTGTTTTTT. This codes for CASSYSRRGGPPGNTGELFF.

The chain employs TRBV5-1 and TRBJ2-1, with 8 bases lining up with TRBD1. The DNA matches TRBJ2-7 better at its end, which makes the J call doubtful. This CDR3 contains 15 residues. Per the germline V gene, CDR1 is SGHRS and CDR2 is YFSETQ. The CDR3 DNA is TGCGCCAGCAGCGTGGATACAGGGGGAGCGTGCGAGCAGTACTTC. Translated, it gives CASSVDTGGACEQYF.

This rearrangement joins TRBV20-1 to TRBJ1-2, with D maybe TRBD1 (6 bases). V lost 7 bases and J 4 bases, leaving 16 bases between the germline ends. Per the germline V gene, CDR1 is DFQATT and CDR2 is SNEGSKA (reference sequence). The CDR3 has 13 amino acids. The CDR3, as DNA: TGCAGTGGCCGACTGGACAGACCCTATGGCTACACCTTC. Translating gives CSGRLDRPYGYTF.

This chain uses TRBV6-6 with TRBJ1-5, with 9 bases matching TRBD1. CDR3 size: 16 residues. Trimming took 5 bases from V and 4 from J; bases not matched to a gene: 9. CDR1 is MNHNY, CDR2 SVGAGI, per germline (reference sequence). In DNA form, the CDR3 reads TGTGCCAGCAGTGCCTCGGACAGGGGAGGTAATCAGCCCCAGCATTTT. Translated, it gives CASSASDRGGNQPQHF.

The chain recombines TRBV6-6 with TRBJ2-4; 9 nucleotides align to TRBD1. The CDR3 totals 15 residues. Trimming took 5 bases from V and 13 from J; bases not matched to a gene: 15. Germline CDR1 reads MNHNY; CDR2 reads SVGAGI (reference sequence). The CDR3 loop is CASSTRTGALGEQYF. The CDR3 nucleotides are TGTGCCAGCAGTACAAGGACAGGGGCCCTGGGAGAGCAGTACTTC.

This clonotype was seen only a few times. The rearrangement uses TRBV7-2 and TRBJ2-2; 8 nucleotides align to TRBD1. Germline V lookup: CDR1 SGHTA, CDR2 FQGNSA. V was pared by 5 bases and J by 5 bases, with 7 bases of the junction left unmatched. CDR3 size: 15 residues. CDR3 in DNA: TGTGCCAGCAGCCCCGGGACAGGCGGGACCGGGGAGCTGTTTTTT. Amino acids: CASSPGTGGTGELFF. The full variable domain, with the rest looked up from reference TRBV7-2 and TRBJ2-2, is GAGVSQSPSNKVTEKGKDVELRCDPISGHTALYWYRQSLGQGLEFLIYFQGNSAPDKSGLPSDRFSAERTGGSVSTLTIQRTQQEDSAVYLCASSPGTGGTGELFFGEGSRLTVL.

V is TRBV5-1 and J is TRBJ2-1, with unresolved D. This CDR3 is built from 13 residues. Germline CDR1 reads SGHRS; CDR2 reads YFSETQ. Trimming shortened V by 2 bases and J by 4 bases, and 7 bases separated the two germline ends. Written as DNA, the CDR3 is TGCGCCAGCAGCTTTAACCTTTACAATGAGCAGTTCTTC. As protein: CASSFNLYNEQFF. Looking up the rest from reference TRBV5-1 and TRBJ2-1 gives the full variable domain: KAGVTQTPRYLIKTRGQQVTLSCSPISGHRSVSWYQQTPGQGLQFLFEYFSETQRNKGNFPGRFSGRQFSNSRSEMNVSTLELGDSALYLCASSFNLYNEQFFGPGTRLTVL.

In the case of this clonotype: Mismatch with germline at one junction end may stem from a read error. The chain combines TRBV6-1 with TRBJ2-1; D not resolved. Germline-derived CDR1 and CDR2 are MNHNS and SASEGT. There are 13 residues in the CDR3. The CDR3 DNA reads TGTGCCAGCACTGAAATCGCCGTTAATGAGCAGTTCTTC. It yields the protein CASTEIAVNEQFF.

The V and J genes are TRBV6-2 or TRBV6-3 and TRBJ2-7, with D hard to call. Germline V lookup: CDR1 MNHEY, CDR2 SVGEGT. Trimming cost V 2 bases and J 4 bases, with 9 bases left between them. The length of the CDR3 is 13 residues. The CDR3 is CASSYGLYYEQYF. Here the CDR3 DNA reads TGTGCCAGCAGTTACGGTCTTTATTACGAGCAGTACTTC.

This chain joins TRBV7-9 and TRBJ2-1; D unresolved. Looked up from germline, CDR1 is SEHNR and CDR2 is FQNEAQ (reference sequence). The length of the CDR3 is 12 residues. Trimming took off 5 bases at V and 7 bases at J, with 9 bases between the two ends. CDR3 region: CASSDMSNEQFF. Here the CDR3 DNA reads TGTGCCAGCAGCGATATGAGTAATGAGCAGTTCTTC.

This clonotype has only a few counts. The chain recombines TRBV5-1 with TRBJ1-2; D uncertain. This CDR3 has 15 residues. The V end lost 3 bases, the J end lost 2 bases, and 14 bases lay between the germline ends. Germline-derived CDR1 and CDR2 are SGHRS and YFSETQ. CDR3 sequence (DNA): TGCGCCAGCAGCTGGGCAAATAAGGCCAACTATGGCTACACCTTC. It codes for CASSWANKANYGYTF.

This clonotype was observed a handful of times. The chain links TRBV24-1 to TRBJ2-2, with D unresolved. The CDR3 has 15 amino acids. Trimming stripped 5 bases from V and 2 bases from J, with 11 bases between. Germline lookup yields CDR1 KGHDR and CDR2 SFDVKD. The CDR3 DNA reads TGTGCCACCAGTGCTAAAGGGCCCAACACCGGGGAGCTGTTTTTT. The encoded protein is CATSAKGPNTGELFF.

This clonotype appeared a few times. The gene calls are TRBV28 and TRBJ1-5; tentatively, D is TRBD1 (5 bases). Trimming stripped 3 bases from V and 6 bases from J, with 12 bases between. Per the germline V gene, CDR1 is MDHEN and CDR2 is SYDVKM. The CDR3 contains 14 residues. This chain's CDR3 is CASSLGVMGQPQHF. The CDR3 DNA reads TGTGCCAGCAGTTTGGGGGTAATGGGTCAGCCCCAGCATTTT.

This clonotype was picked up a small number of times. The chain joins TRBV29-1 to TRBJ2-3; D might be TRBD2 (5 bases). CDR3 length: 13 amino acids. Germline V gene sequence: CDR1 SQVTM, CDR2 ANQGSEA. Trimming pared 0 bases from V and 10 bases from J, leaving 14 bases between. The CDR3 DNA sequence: TGCAGCGTTGAAGAGCTCGGCGAAGCGGCGCAGTATTTT. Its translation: CSVEELGEAAQYF.

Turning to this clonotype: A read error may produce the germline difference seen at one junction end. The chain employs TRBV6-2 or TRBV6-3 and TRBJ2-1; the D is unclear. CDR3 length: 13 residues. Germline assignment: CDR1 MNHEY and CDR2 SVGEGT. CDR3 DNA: TGTGCCAGCAGTAAAGGCCCCTACAAGGAGCAGTTCTTC. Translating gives CASSKGPYKEQFF.

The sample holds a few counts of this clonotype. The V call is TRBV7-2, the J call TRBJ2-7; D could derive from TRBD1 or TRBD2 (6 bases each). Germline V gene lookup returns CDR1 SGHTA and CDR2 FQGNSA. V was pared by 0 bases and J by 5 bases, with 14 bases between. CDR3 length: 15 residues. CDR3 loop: CASSLALPGGNEQYF. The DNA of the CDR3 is TGTGCCAGCAGCTTAGCTCTCCCCGGGGGCAACGAGCAGTACTTC.